The T cell receptor (beta chain) under discussion was sequenced for a study of cytomegalovirus exposure and HLA in healthy donors. Across the whole study: The approximately 110 validation repertoires and the approximately 670 first-cohort repertoires shared a platform, a later analysis reported. Study conclusions and caveats: The TCR clusters that emerged in the first cohort tended, a later analysis found, to co-occur in the approximately 120 validation repertoires. There were some public TCRs occurring in many donors, but most TCR sequences were rare.

This clone has more than one count but fewer than ten. Its antigen is undetermined. Profiling relied on immunoSEQ multiplex PCR, and the TCRdb table lists in-frame clones only, not all of them. The table has some 120,000 clones, under 90% seen once. Germline trimming cut 0 bases from V and 7 bases from J; bases unmatched to any gene: 5. This CDR3 region has 14 residues. Looked up from germline, CDR1 is MNHEY and CDR2 is SMNVEV (reference sequence). The clonotype was recovered from a young woman in good health and CMV-seronegative. Sequencing was done on a sample of PBMCs. The chain combines TRBV27 with TRBJ1-2; 7 bases are a match to TRBD1. The CDR3: CASSLSPRGAGYTF. CDR3 in DNA: TGTGCCAGCAGTTTATCCCCCAGGGGGGCTGGCTACACCTTC.